The present T cell receptor beta chain was sequenced within a study of lymphopenia after photon versus proton radiotherapy. Study-wide points: Under photons, naive T cells and diversity fell while effector/memory populations rose. Survival link was tested only in deceased patients; proton benefit remains a possibility. After the lymphocyte nadir, photon-treated repertoires showed oligoclonal expansion, especially of CD8+ Temra cells.

The CDR3 length is 16 residues. Germline values: CDR1 SGDLS, CDR2 YYNGEE. V lost 0 bases and J lost 1, with 14 bases in between. Comments on this clone: Its target is not known.

Sequencing used immunoSEQ multiplex PCR; TCRdb keeps in-frame clones, though not all of them. The sample records about 40,000 clones, around 84% being singletons. Sample: peripheral blood, taken from a patient treated with proton-based radiotherapy. This TCR derives from a woman in her 70s with pancreatic cancer. Some clones in this sample may be carry-over from other donors' samples. The V gene is TRBV9, the J gene TRBJ2-7; TRBD2 might be the D (6 bases). In nucleotides, the CDR3 is TGTGCCAGCAGCGTAGGGGTGGGAGGAGAGTCCTACGAGCAGTACTTC. Protein product: CASSVGVGGESYEQYF.